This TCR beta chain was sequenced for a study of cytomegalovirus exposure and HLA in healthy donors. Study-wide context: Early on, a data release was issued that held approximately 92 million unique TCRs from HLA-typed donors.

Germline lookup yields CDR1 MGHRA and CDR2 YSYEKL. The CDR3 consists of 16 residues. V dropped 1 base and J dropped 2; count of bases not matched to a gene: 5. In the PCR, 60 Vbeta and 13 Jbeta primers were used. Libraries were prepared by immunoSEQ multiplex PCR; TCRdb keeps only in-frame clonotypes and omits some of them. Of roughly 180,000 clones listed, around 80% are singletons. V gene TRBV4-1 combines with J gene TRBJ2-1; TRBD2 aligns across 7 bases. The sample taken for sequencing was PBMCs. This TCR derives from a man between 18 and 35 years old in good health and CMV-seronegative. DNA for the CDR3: TGCGCCAGCAGCCAAGTCGAGCGGGACGCCTACAATGAGCAGTTCTTC. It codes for CASSQVERDAYNEQFF.